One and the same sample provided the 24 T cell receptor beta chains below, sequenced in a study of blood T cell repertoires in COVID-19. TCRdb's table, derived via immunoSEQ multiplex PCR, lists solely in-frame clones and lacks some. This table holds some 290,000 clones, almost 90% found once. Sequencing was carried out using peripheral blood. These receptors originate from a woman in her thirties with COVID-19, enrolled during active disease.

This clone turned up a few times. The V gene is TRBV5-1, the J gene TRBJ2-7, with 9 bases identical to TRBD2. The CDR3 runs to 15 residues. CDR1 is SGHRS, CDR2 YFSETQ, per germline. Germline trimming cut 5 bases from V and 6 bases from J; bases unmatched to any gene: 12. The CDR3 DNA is TGCGCCAGCAGTACACGACAGACTAGCGGAGGCGAGCAGTACTTC. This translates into CASSTRQTSGGEQYF.

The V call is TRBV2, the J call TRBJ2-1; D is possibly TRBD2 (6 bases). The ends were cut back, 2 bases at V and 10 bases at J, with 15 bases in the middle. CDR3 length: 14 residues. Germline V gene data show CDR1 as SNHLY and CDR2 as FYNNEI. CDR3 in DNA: TGTGCCAGCAGTGAATTTGGCGGCGGGGTGGAGCAGTTCTTC. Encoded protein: CASSEFGGGVEQFF.

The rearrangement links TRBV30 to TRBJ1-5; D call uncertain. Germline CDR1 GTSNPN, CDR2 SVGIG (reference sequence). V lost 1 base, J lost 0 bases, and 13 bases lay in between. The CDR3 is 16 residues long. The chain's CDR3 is CAWSAQTAYSNQPQHF. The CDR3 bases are TGTGCCTGGAGTGCACAAACAGCATATAGCAATCAGCCCCAGCATTTT.

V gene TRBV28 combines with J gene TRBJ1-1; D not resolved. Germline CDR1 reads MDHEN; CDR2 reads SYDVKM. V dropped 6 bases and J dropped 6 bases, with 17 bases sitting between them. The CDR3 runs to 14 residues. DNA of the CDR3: TGTGCCAGCAGCAATTCGCGGGAAATCGCTGAAGCTTTCTTT. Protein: CASSNSREIAEAFF.

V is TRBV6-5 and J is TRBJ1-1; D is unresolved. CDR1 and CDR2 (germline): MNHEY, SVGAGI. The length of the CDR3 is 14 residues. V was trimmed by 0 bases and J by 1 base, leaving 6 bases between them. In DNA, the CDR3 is TGTGCCAGCAGTTACTCTAACGGGAACACTGAAGCTTTCTTT. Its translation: CASSYSNGNTEAFF.

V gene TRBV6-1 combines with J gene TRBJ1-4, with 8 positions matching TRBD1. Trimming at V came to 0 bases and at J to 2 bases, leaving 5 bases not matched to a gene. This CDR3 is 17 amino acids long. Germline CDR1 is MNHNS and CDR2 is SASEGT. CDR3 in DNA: TGTGCCAGCAGTGAAGCGGGGCAGGGGGCTACTAATGAAAAACTGTTTTTT. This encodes CASSEAGQGATNEKLFF.

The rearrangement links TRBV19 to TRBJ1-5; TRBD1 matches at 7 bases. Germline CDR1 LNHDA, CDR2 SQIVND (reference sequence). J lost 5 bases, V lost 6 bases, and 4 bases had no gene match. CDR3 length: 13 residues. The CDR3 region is CASSGRGDQPQHF. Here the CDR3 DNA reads TGTGCCAGTAGCGGCAGGGGGGATCAGCCCCAGCATTTT.

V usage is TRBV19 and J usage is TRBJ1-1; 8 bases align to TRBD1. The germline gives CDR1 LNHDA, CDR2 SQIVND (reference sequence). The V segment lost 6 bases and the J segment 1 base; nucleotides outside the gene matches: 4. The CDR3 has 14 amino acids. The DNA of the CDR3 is TGTGCCAGTAGGACGGGACAGGCGAACACTGAAGCTTTCTTT. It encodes CASRTGQANTEAFF.

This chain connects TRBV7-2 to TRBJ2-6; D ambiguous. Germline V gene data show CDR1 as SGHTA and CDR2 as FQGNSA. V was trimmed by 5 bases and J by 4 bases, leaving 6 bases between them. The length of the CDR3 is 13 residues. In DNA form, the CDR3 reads TGTGCCAGCAGCGACACCGGGGCCAACGTCCTGACTTTC. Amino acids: CASSDTGANVLTF.

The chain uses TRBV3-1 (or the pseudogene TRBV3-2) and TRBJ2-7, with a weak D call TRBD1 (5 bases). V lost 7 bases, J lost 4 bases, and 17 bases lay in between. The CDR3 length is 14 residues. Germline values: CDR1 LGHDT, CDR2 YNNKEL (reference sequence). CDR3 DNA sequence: TGTGCCAGCACCCGTTCCGGACACTCATACGAGCAGTACTTC. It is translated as CASTRSGHSYEQYF.

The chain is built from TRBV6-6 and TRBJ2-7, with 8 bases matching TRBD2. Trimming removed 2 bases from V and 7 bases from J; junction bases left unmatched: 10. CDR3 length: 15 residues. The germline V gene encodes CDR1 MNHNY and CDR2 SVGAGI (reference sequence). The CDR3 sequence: CASSYGAAGAEEQYF. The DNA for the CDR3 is TGTGCCAGCAGTTACGGAGCAGCGGGAGCCGAAGAGCAGTACTTC.

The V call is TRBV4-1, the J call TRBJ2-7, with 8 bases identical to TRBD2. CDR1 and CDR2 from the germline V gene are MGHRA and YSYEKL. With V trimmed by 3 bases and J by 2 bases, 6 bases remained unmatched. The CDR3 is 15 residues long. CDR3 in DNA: TGCGCCAGCAGCCAGCCAACTAGCGGCACCTACGAGCAGTACTTC. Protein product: CASSQPTSGTYEQYF.

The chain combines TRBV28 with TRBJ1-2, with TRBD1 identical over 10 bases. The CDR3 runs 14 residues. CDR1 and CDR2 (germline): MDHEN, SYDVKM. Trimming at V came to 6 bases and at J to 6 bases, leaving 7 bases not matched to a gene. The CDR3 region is CASRGTGDLNGYTF. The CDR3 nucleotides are TGTGCCAGCAGAGGGACAGGGGATTTAAATGGCTACACCTTC.

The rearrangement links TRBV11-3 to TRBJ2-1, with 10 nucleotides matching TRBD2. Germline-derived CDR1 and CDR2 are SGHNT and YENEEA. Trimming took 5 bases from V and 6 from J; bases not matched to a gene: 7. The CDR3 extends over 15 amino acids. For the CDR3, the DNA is TGTGCCAGCAGCAAAATGGGACTAGCGCGCAATGAGCAGTTCTTC. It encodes CASSKMGLARNEQFF. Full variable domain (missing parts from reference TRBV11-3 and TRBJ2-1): EAGVVQSPRYKIIEKKQPVAFWCNPISGHNTLYWYLQNLGQGPELLIRYENEEAVDDSQLPKDRFSAERLKGVDSTLKIQPAELGDSAVYLCASSKMGLARNEQFFGPGTRLTVL.

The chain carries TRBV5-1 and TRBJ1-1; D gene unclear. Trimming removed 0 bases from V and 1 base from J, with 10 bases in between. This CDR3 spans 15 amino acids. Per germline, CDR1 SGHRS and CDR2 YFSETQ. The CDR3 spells CASSLGATKNTEAFF. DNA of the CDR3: TGCGCCAGCAGCTTGGGAGCGACTAAGAACACTGAAGCTTTCTTT.

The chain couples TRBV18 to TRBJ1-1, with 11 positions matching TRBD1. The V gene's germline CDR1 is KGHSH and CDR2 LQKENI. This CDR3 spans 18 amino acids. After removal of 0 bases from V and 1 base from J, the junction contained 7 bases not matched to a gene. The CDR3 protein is CASSPPRGQGGSNTEAFF. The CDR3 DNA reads TGTGCCAGCTCACCACCCCGGGGACAGGGGGGTTCGAACACTGAAGCTTTCTTT.

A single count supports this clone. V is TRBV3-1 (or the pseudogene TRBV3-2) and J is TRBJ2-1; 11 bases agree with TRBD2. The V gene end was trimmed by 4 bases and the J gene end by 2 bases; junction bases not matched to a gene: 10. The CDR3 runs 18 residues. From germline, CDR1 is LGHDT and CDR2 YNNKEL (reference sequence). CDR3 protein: CASSPGGRLAGTYNEQFF. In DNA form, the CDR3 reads TGTGCCAGCAGCCCAGGGGGCCGACTAGCGGGAACCTACAATGAGCAGTTCTTC.

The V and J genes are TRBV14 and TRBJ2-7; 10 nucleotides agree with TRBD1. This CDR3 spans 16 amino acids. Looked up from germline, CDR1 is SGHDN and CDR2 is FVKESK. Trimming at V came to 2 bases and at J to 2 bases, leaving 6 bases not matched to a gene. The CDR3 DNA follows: TGTGCCAGCAGCCAATCAAGAGACAGGGGGCCCTACGAGCAGTACTTC. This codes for CASSQSRDRGPYEQYF.

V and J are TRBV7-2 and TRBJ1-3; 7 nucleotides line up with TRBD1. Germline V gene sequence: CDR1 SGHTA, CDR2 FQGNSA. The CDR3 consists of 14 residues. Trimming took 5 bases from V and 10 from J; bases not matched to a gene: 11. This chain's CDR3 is CASSPGQVGRTIYF. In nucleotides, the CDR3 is TGTGCCAGCAGCCCTGGACAGGTCGGGCGGACCATATATTTT.

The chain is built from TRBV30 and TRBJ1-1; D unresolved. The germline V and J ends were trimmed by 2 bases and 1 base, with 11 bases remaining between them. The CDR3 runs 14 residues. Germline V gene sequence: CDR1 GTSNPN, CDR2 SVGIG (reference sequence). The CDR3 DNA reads TGTGCCTGGAGTCCCTTATCACAGAACACTGAAGCTTTCTTT. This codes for CAWSPLSQNTEAFF.

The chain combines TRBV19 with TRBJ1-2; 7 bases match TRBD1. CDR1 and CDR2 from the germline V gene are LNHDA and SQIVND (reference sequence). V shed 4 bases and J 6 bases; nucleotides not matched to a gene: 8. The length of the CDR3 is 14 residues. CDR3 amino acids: CASSRGGQDDGYTF. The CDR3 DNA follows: TGTGCCAGTAGTAGGGGAGGACAGGACGATGGCTACACCTTC.

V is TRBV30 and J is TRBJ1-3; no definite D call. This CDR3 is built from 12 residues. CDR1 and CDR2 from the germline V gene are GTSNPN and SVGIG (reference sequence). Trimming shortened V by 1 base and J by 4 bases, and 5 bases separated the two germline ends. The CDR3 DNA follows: TGTGCCTGGAGTGGGAGGGGAAACACCATATATTTT. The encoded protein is CAWSGRGNTIYF.

The DNA for the CDR3 is TGTGCTAGTGGTTTGTCAGGCACTGAAGCTTTCTTT. Amino acid sequence: CASGLSGTEAFF. This sequence joins TRBV12-5 and TRBJ1-1; no definite D call. CDR3 length: 12 amino acids. Per germline, CDR1 LGHNT and CDR2 FRNRAP. V lost 2 bases and J 4 bases, leaving 5 bases between the germline ends.

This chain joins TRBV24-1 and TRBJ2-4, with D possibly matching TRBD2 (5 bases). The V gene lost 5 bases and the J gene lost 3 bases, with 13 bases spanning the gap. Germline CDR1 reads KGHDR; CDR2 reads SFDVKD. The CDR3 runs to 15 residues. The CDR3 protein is CATSATRDDKNIQYF. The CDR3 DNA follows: TGTGCCACCAGTGCAACGAGGGATGACAAAAACATTCAGTACTTC.